The next 21 T cell receptor beta chains were all read from a single sample in a study of PD-1 blockade in classical Hodgkin lymphoma. Libraries were prepared by immunoSEQ multiplex PCR; TCRdb keeps only in-frame clonotypes and omits some of them. The data hold roughly 86,000 clones, with more than 80% observed a single time. Sample time point: cycle 4 day 1 (C4D1), after more than five weeks of nivolumab. After autologous stem cell transplantation all patients relapsed, and prior brentuximab vedotin exposure differed between cohorts. The starting material was peripheral blood mononuclear cells (PBMCs), obtained before the fourth cycle of nivolumab. The origin of the receptors is a human donor with classical Hodgkin lymphoma.

The V gene is TRBV5-1, the J gene TRBJ1-1; TRBD1 is a possible D gene (5 bases). Germline V gene sequence: CDR1 SGHRS, CDR2 YFSETQ. Trimming removed 3 bases from V and 1 base from J, with 10 bases in between. CDR3 length: 14 residues. The CDR3 DNA follows: TGCGCCAGCAGCTATTTCGGACAGAACACTGAAGCTTTCTTT. Translation gives CASSYFGQNTEAFF.

The rearrangement links TRBV5-1 to TRBJ2-5, with 7 bases lining up with TRBD1. In germline, CDR1 is SGHRS, CDR2 YFSETQ. Trimming at V came to 4 bases and at J to 2 bases, leaving 2 bases not matched to a gene. The CDR3 loop spans 13 amino acids. The DNA of the CDR3 is TGCGCCAGCAGCGAGGGGGCTCAAGAGACCCAGTACTTC. Its protein product is CASSEGAQETQYF. Variable domain in full (rest from reference TRBV5-1 and TRBJ2-5): KAGVTQTPRYLIKTRGQQVTLSCSPISGHRSVSWYQQTPGQGLQFLFEYFSETQRNKGNFPGRFSGRQFSNSRSEMNVSTLELGDSALYLCASSEGAQETQYFGPGTRLLVL.

The chain is built from TRBV5-4 and TRBJ2-2; unclear D gene. Trimming removed 4 bases at V and 6 bases at J, with 13 bases between. The germline CDR1 and CDR2 sequences are SGHNT and YYREEE (reference sequence). The CDR3 loop spans 14 amino acids. The CDR3 nucleotides read TGTGCCAGCAGCCTCGACTCTTCCGCCGGGGAGCTGTTTTTT. Its protein product is CASSLDSSAGELFF.

This clone was seen more than once but under ten times. The J gene is TRBJ2-5, the V gene TRBV28; a weak D match, TRBD1 (5 bases). CDR3 length equals 12 residues. Germline-derived CDR1 and CDR2 are MDHEN and SYDVKM. V lost 3 bases and J lost 6, with 8 bases in between. The CDR3 here is CASSLAGQTQYF. CDR3 sequence (DNA): TGTGCCAGCAGTTTGGCAGGGCAGACCCAGTACTTC.

The rearrangement links TRBV19 to TRBJ1-4, with D unresolved. V was shortened by 4 bases and J by 0 bases, with 12 bases between the two germline ends. CDR3 length: 16 amino acids. Looked up from germline, CDR1 is LNHDA and CDR2 is SQIVND (reference sequence). Here the CDR3 DNA reads TGTGCCAGTAGTACACAACCGGGAGCAACTAATGAAAAACTGTTTTTT. Protein product: CASSTQPGATNEKLFF.

The V gene is TRBV27, the J gene TRBJ1-4; tentative D call: TRBD1 (5 bases). The ends were cut back, 3 bases at V and 2 bases at J, with 13 bases in the middle. This CDR3 is built from 16 residues. Germline values: CDR1 MNHEY, CDR2 SMNVEV (reference sequence). Here the CDR3 reads CASSLRGDHTNEKLFF. In DNA form, the CDR3 reads TGTGCCAGCAGTTTGCGGGGGGATCATACTAATGAAAAACTGTTTTTT.

The chain carries TRBV27 and TRBJ2-3, with no clear D. The CDR3 runs to 18 residues. Germline CDR1 is MNHEY and CDR2 is SMNVEV (reference sequence). V lost 6 bases and J lost 0, with 22 bases in between. The chain's CDR3 is CASRPIRKVAPSTDTQYF. CDR3 nucleotide sequence: TGTGCCAGCAGGCCGATACGAAAGGTAGCCCCTAGCACAGATACGCAGTATTTT.

The chain recombines TRBV7-3 with TRBJ1-1, with D perhaps matching TRBD1 (6 bases). The ends were cut back, 3 bases at V and 6 bases at J, with 11 bases in the middle. The CDR3 has 13 amino acids. CDR1 is SGHTA and CDR2 is FQGTGA in the germline V gene. CDR3 sequence (DNA): TGTGCCAGCAGCTTTAGGGGGGGAGCTGAAGCTTTCTTT. As protein: CASSFRGGAEAFF.

The rearrangement links TRBV28 to TRBJ2-2; the match to TRBD1 covers 12 bases. Germline values: CDR1 MDHEN, CDR2 SYDVKM. V lost 7 bases and J lost 5; bases outside the gene matches: 5. The length of the CDR3 is 15 residues. DNA for the CDR3: TGTGCCAGCATGGGGACAGGGGGCAGGACCGGGGAGCTGTTTTTT. It is translated as CASMGTGGRTGELFF. Drawing the rest from reference TRBV28 and TRBJ2-2, the complete variable domain is DVKVTQSSRYLVKRTGEKVFLECVQDMDHENMFWYRQDPGLGLRLIYFSYDVKMKEKGDIPEGYSVSREKKERFSLILESASTNQTSMYLCASMGTGGRTGELFFGEGSRLTVL.

The V gene is TRBV28, the J gene TRBJ2-1; tentatively, D is TRBD2 (6 bases). With 2 bases removed from V and 5 bases from J, the gap between germline ends came to 10 bases. The CDR3 contains 14 residues. CDR1 is MDHEN and CDR2 is SYDVKM in the germline V gene. DNA for the CDR3: TGTGCCAGCAGTTTAGGCGGGACGGACAATGAGCAGTTCTTC. Protein product: CASSLGGTDNEQFF.

The chain is built from TRBV19 and TRBJ2-1; 10 bases agree with TRBD2. Germline V gives CDR1 LNHDA, CDR2 SQIVND (reference sequence). CDR3 length equals 15 residues. The V gene end was trimmed by 6 bases and the J gene end by 3 bases; junction bases not matched to a gene: 5. The CDR3 DNA reads as TGTGCCAGTAGCCGATCTAGCGGGAGCTACAATGAGCAGTTCTTC. Protein sequence: CASSRSSGSYNEQFF.

CDR3 region: CASSIKGQGGRPRDEQFF. The DNA for the CDR3 is TGTGCCAGTAGTATAAAAGGACAGGGTGGTCGACCTAGGGATGAGCAGTTCTTC. The chain links TRBV19 to TRBJ2-1, with 8 positions matching TRBD1. The trim removed 2 bases at V and 8 bases at J, leaving 17 bases unmatched. There are 18 residues in the CDR3. Germline V gene sequence: CDR1 LNHDA, CDR2 SQIVND (reference sequence).

This chain joins TRBV7-2 and TRBJ2-7; the D is unclear. V was shortened by 0 bases and J by 0 bases, with 6 bases between the two germline ends. Germline V CDR1 and CDR2: SGHTA, FQGNSA. The CDR3 sequence is 14 residues long. Here the CDR3 reads CASSLARNSYEQYF. CDR3 sequence (DNA): TGTGCCAGCAGCTTAGCTCGCAACTCCTACGAGCAGTACTTC.

The chain recombines TRBV18 with TRBJ2-1, with D perhaps matching TRBD1 or TRBD2 (5 bases each). Germline V gene sequence: CDR1 KGHSH, CDR2 LQKENI. Deletions cut 6 bases from V and 9 bases from J, with 12 bases between. This CDR3 has 12 amino acids. This chain's CDR3 is CASSPTGGEQFF. The CDR3 DNA sequence: TGTGCCAGCTCCCCTACAGGAGGTGAGCAGTTCTTC.

In this sample, this clone turned up once. This chain connects TRBV18 to TRBJ2-2, with D perhaps matching TRBD1 (6 bases). V lost 7 bases and J 5 bases, leaving 11 bases between the germline ends. Germline CDR1 reads KGHSH; CDR2 reads LQKENI. This CDR3 is 13 amino acids long. CDR3 DNA sequence: TGTGCCAGCTTTGCAGGGGAAACCGGGGAGCTGTTTTTT. It yields the protein CASFAGETGELFF.

This chain connects TRBV5-4 to TRBJ1-2; tentatively, D is TRBD1 (5 bases). Germline loops: CDR1 SGHNT, CDR2 YYREEE (reference sequence). There are 12 residues in the CDR3. Trimming took off 1 base at V and 8 bases at J, with 9 bases between the two ends. The CDR3 region is CASSLQGWGYTF. In DNA, the CDR3 is TGTGCCAGCAGCTTGCAGGGCTGGGGCTACACCTTC.

This clone was observed a few times. The V gene is TRBV7-9, the J gene TRBJ2-3, with 7 bases that match TRBD2. With 5 bases clipped from V and 1 base from J, the junction kept 6 bases outside the gene matches. Per the germline V gene, CDR1 is SEHNR and CDR2 is FQNEAQ (reference sequence). The CDR3 extends over 15 amino acids. CDR3 bases: TGTGCCAGCAGCAATGGACTAGAAGGCACAGATACGCAGTATTTT. Amino acid sequence: CASSNGLEGTDTQYF.

This chain uses TRBV6-5 with TRBJ2-1; 9 bases match TRBD2. The CDR3 spans 13 residues. The V gene's germline CDR1 is MNHEY and CDR2 SVGAGI. Trimming cost V 4 bases and J 10 bases; bases outside gene matches: 5. The CDR3 is CASSFQAGGEQFF. The CDR3, as DNA: TGTGCCAGCAGTTTCCAAGCGGGAGGCGAGCAGTTCTTC.

The chain links TRBV6-1 to TRBJ1-2; a possible D gene is TRBD1 (5 bases). Germline lookup yields CDR1 MNHNS and CDR2 SASEGT. V was shortened by 7 bases and J by 4 bases, with 16 bases between the two germline ends. The CDR3 loop spans 14 amino acids. In DNA form, the CDR3 reads TGTGCCAGCAACCTAAAGACAGCGGCCTATGGCTACACCTTC. It is translated as CASNLKTAAYGYTF.

The gene calls are TRBV4-2 and TRBJ2-1; 8 bases agree with TRBD1. Germline assignment: CDR1 LGHNA and CDR2 YNFKEQ. This CDR3 comprises 15 residues. V was pared by 4 bases and J by 4 bases, with 6 bases of the junction left unmatched. CDR3 sequence (DNA): TGTGCCAGCAGCCGGGAAAGACAGGGGTACAATGAGCAGTTCTTC. It translates to CASSRERQGYNEQFF.

This clone was seen only once. The chain combines TRBV18 with TRBJ2-6; D is unresolved. Trimming took 0 bases from V and 4 from J, leaving 4 bases between them. In germline, CDR1 is KGHSH, CDR2 LQKENI. The CDR3 loop spans 14 amino acids. As DNA, the CDR3 is TGTGCCAGCTCACCACCTGACGGGGCCAACGTCCTGACTTTC. Its translation: CASSPPDGANVLTF.